This T cell receptor beta chain came from a study of glioma-infiltrating T cells. With respect to this clonotype: The antigen is unknown.

Using RNA template, CDR3s of TCR alpha and beta were amplified with iRepertoire arm-PCR. TCRdb reanalysed the multiplex PCR reads using MiXCR and keeps one entry per CDR3 protein. This table has under 150,000 distinct CDR3 sequences, 24% appearing once. Germline values: CDR1 ENHRY, CDR2 SYGVKD. This CDR3 spans 15 amino acids. V lost 6 bases and J lost 4; bases outside the gene matches: 10. General study findings and limits: CDR3 overlap between tissue and blood was very small. Tissue-blood divergence was below expectation in non-neoplastic patients, above in gliomas.

Sequences were obtained from glioma tissue, nonneoplastic brain tissue, or PBMCs (not recorded which). The sequence was obtained from a human donor with low-grade glioma or glioblastoma, undergoing nonglioma brain surgery, or in good health (not recorded which). The genes are TRBV10-3 and TRBJ2-3; 7 bases match TRBD1. The CDR3 DNA sequence: TGTGCCATCAGCTCCGGGCTAGGGGGCTCAGATACGCAGTATTTT. Amino acids: CAISSGLGGSDTQYF.